The clone carrying this TCR beta chain was detected many times. Time point of the sample: newly diagnosed GD, antithyroid drugs for less than 3 months. PBMCs were the source of the RNA used for TCR sequencing. This sample was taken from a study of regulatory T cells in long-lasting Graves disease. Libraries of TCR beta came from iRepertoire HTBI primers plus Arm-PCR of CDR3 regions. Authors' methods: Samples collectively showed 62 TRBV and around 15 TRBJ segments. One entry per CDR3 protein results from TCRdb running MiXCR on the multiplex PCR reads. The authors' filters were not applied to this entry. The repertoire holds approximately 360,000 distinct CDR3 sequences, roughly 10% seen once, with about 20% in the top ten. The sample also formed part of further work on T cells in Graves' hyperthyroidism and ophthalmopathy. As that study records: Patients showing uncontrolled infection, other autoimmune disease, pregnancy or lactation were ineligible. The model made its ophthalmopathy prediction, and onset followed a median 6.5 months later.

This specimen consisted of peripheral blood mononuclear cells (PBMCs), obtained at new diagnosis, from a patient treated with antithyroid drugs. The receptor was isolated from a woman aged 18-29 years with Graves disease.

The CDR3 coding sequence is TGCAGTGCCATCCGGACCTCGGAGACCCAGTACTTC. This gives the protein CSAIRTSETQYF. The rearrangement links TRBV20-1 to TRBJ2-5; unclear D gene. This CDR3 contains 12 residues. Germline CDR1 is DFQATT and CDR2 is SNEGSKA (reference sequence). Trimming stripped 6 bases from V and 5 bases from J, with 13 bases between.